This section outlines one T cell receptor (beta chain) sequence together with its context. The antigen this receptor binds is unknown. Base qualities are not at hand, and no much larger clone is one base apart. This record belongs to a study of blood T cell repertoires in COVID-19 (dated by TCRdb to about 2020). About the study as a whole: Samples from collaborators originated in the United States, Italy and Spain and spanned both the acute and convalescent phases of COVID-19. The material from the prospective study consisted of cDNA or gDNA derived from T cells, B-cell-depleted T cells, or PBMCs. Deeply sampled blood TCRbeta repertoires from subjects exposed to, actively infected with, or recovered from COVID-19 were included in the dataset. The repertoires were made available in a free public database intended to serve as a resource for research on the immune response to SARS-CoV-2. Samples were obtained from the ongoing ImmuneRACE study (first 160 participants) and from 1,254 subjects provided by 6 global collaborators. Nearly every sample came with metadata listing a de-identified subject ID, COVID-19 status, age in years and sex. Where HLA class I and class II types were available, the types were taken from metadata supplied by the sample provider, not from assay-based typing.

TCRbeta CDR3 regions were amplified from genomic DNA by means of the immunoSEQ Assay, a bias-controlled multiplex PCR. The study's processing was this. Nucleated cell counts per sample were estimated from amplification of reference gene primers within the assay. Sequence reads were collapsed and filtered to measure the absolute abundance of every unique TCRbeta CDR3 rearrangement. For each sample, productive Simpson clonality was calculated as the square root of Simpson's diversity index across productive rearrangements. Held by TCRdb, this immuneACCESS table contains in-frame sequences only and omits some clones. Under half of the omission traces to an unresolved V gene where checked; the cause of the rest is unknown. From that table come the V and J calls and clone size; the DNA was used to work out D and trimming. The sample table contains 250,000 or so clones; only one count was recorded for about nine tenths of them. Of the sample, approximately 4% falls within the top ten clones.

Participants in the prospective study were aged about 18 to 95 years, lived in more than 20 United States geographic areas, and enrolled through a virtual design. Cohort assignment in the prospective study relied on participant-reported clinical history from a screening survey and a study questionnaire. Mobile phlebotomists in the prospective study collected whole blood, serum and a nasopharyngeal or oropharyngeal swab from every participant. Prospective study participants could optionally give additional blood draws and questionnaires over an approximately 2-month period. Blood samples from the prospective study were shipped frozen or at room temperature prior to DNA extraction. Study-wide findings and limitations: The amount of clinical and demographic metadata varied by source and participant and was provided uncurated.

Sequenced input: PBMCs or T cells enriched from blood (not recorded which). This sequence was found in a woman in her thirties with acute COVID-19.

The CDR3 in this case is CASSVHGGTEYF. DNA sequence: TGTGCCAGCAGTGTCCACGGGGGGACGGAGTACTTC. The rearranged chain carries TRBV28 and TRBJ2-4, and 7 bases in between align with TRBD2. For CDR1 and CDR2, the germline V gene lists MDHEN and SYDVKM. The germline V and J ends show losses of 5 bases and 14 bases respectively, and no gene match explains 9 bases of the junction. Counted from cysteine to phenylalanine, this CDR3 has 12 amino acids. Only the CDR3 portion is preserved as DNA: 36 bases, with reading frame beginning at the first base.